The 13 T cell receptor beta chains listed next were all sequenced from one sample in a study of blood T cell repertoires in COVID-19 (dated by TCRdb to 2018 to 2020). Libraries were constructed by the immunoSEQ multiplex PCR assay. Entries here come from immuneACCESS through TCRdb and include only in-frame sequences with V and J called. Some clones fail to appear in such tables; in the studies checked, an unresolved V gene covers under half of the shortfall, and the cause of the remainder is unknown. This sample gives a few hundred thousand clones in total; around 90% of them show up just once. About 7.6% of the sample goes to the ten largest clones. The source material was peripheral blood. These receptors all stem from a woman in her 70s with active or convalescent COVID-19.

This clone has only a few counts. CDR3 sequence (DNA): TGTGCCAGCAGCGTCACGGGAGGCACTGAAGCTTTCTTT. Protein: CASSVTGGTEAFF. The chain employs TRBV5-4 and TRBJ1-1; D unresolved. Germline V gene sequence: CDR1 SGHNT, CDR2 YYREEE (reference sequence). The CDR3 length is 13 residues. V was clipped by 4 bases and J by 4 bases, with 11 bases between them.

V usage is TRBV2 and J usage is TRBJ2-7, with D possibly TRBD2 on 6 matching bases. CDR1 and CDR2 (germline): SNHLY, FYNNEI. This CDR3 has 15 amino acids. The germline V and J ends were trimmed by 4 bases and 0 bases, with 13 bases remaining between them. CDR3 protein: CASSGLLGSSYEQYF. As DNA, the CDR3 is TGTGCCAGCAGTGGGCTTCTCGGGAGCTCCTACGAGCAGTACTTC.

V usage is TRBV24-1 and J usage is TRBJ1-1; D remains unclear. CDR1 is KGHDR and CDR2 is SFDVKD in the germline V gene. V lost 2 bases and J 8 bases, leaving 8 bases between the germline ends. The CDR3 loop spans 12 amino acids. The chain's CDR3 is CATSDSGPEAFF. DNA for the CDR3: TGTGCCACCAGTGATTCTGGGCCAGAAGCTTTCTTT.

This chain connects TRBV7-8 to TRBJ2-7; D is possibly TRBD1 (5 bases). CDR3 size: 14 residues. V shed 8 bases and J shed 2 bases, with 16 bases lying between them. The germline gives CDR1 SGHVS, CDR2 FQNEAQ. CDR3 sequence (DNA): TGTGCCAGCTGCCCCAACAGGATACCCTACGAGCAGTACTTC. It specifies CASCPNRIPYEQYF. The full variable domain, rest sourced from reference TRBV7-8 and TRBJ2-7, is GAGVSQSPRYKVAKRGQDVALRCDPISGHVSLFWYQQALGQGPEFLTYFQNEAQLDKSGLPSDRFFAERPEGSVSTLKIQRTQQEDSAVYLCASCPNRIPYEQYFGPGTRLTVT.

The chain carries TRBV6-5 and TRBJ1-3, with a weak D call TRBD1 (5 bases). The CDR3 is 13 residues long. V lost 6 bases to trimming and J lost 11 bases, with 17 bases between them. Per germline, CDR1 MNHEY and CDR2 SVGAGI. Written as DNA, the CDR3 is TGTGCCAGCAGGCGCACAGCGGGGGACGCCATATATTTT. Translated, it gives CASRRTAGDAIYF.

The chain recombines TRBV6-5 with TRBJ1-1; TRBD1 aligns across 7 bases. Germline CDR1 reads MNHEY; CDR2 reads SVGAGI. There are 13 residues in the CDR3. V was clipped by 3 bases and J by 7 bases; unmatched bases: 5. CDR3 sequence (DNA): TGTGCCAGCAGTTATCGACAGGGACTTGAAGCTTTCTTT. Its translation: CASSYRQGLEAFF.

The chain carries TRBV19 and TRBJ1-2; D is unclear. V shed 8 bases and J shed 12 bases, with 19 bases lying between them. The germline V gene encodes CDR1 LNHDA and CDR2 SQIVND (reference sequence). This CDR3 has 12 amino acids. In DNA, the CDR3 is TGTGCCAGTCTAGGTGCGTCGTACGTCCACACCTTC. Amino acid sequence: CASLGASYVHTF.

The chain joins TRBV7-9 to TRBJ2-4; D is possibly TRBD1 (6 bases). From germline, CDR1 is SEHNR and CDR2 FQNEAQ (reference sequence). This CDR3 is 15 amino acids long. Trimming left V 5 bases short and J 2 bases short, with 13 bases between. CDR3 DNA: TGTGCCAGCAGCGCACAGGGTTCCCCCAAAAACATTCAGTACTTC. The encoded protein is CASSAQGSPKNIQYF.

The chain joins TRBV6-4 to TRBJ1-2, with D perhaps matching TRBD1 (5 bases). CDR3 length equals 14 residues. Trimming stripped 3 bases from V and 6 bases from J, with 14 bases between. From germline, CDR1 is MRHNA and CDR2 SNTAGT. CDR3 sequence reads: CASSEFGGAHGYTF. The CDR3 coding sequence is TGTGCCAGCAGTGAATTCGGAGGGGCCCATGGCTACACCTTC.

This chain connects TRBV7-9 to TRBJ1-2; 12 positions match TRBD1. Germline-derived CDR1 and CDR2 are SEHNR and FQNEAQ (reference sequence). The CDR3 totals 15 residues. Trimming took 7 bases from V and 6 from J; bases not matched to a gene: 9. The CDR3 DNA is TGTGCCAGCATCCCCGGGGGACAGGGGGCCGATGGCTACACCTTC. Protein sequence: CASIPGGQGADGYTF.

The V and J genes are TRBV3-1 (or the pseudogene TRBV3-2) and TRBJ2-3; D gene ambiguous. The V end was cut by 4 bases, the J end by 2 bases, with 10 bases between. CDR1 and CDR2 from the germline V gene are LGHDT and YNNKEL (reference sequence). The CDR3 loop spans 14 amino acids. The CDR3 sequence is CASSRSRSTDTQYF. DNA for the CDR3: TGTGCCAGCAGCCGTTCTAGGTCCACAGATACGCAGTATTTT.

Written as DNA, the CDR3 is TGCGCCAGCAGTTTCGGAGGGACTAGTACGTATGAGCAGTTCTTC. Amino acid sequence: CASSFGGTSTYEQFF. The chain has TRBV5-1 and TRBJ2-1; TRBD2 aligns across 8 bases. The J segment lost 8 bases and the V segment lost 5 bases, leaving 12 bases of the junction unmatched. The CDR3 covers 15 residues. The germline V gene has CDR1 SGHRS and CDR2 YFSETQ.

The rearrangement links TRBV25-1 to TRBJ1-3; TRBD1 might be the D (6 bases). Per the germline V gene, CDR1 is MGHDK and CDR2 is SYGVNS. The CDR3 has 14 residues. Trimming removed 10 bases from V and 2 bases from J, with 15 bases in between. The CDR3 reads CATRGGPAGNTIYF. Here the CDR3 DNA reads TGTGCCACCCGGGGGGGGCCAGCTGGAAACACCATATATTTT. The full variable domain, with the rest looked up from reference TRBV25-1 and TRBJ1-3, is EADIYQTPRYLVIGTGKKITLECSQTMGHDKMYWYQQDPGMELHLIHYSYGVNSTEKGDLSSESTVSRIRTEHFPLTLESARPSHTSQYLCATRGGPAGNTIYFGEGSWLTVV.